One sample yielded the 2 T cell receptor beta chains listed below, sequenced in a study of T-cell reconstitution after alpha-beta-depleted transplantation in children. Unique molecular identifiers were incorporated when the TCRbeta library was constructed. TCRdb passed the PCR reads through MiXCR, listing each CDR3 protein once. The sample lists some 640,000 distinct CDR3 sequences; around a sixth were seen once. Sequenced here: PBMCs from the stem cell graft donor, sampled from the stem cell graft. These receptors originate from a human donor who donated a stem cell graft to a child with acute myeloid leukemia.

The chain joins TRBV7-3 to TRBJ2-2, with D tentatively TRBD1 (5 bases). With 5 bases removed from V and 5 bases from J, the gap between germline ends came to 9 bases. The CDR3 length is 13 residues. Germline CDR1 SGHTA, CDR2 FQGTGA. The CDR3 sequence is CASSPRVTGELFF. The CDR3 nucleotides are TGTGCCAGCAGCCCCAGGGTAACCGGGGAGCTGTTTTTT.

This clonotype was seen many times. The CDR3 protein is CSASWTGSYEQYF. CDR3 in DNA: TGCAGTGCTAGCTGGACAGGGTCCTACGAGCAGTACTTC. The chain employs TRBV20-1 and TRBJ2-7, with TRBD1 matching over 8 bases. CDR3 length: 13 residues. Germline V gene sequence: CDR1 DFQATT, CDR2 SNEGSKA (reference sequence). Trimming removed 3 bases from V and 1 base from J; junction bases left unmatched: 2.